This T cell receptor beta chain was identified during a study of PD-1 blockade in classical Hodgkin lymphoma. Germline V gene lookup returns CDR1 MNHEY and CDR2 SMNVEV (reference sequence). The CDR3 runs to 15 residues. The V end lost 10 bases, the J end lost 3 bases, and 18 bases lay between the germline ends. With no exception, relapse followed autologous stem cell transplantation in all patients, and brentuximab vedotin exposure varied. Each best response was a complete response, a partial response or progressive disease. A remark on this clone: Antigen specificity is unknown.

Findings and caveats of the study: Newly diagnosed patients were reported to exhibit reduced baseline TCR diversity relative to healthy donors. Complete responders started with a diversity level that resembled newly diagnosed patients at baseline.

Here immunoSEQ multiplex PCR was the method, and the copy in TCRdb shows in-frame clones only, minus some. The data show about 94,000 clones, with 80% to 90% seen just once and over 8.5% held by the top ten. The genes are TRBV27 and TRBJ2-2; D is tentatively TRBD1 or TRBD2 (5 bases each). The sample consisted of peripheral blood mononuclear cells (PBMCs), taken before the second cycle of nivolumab. The origin of this receptor is a human donor with classical Hodgkin lymphoma. CDR3: CATRDLPFYTGELFF. The CDR3 coding sequence is TGTGCCACCCGGGACCTCCCTTTTTACACCGGGGAGCTGTTTTTT.